Below, 5 T cell receptor beta chains from the same sample are listed, as sequenced in a study of CD8 T cells in ankylosing spondylitis (dated by TCRdb to about 2017). The method was 5' RACE. Sequencing took place on an Illumina HiSeq 2500. TCRdb reprocessing: public reads trimmed at Q25 with fastp, clones called with MiXCR, in-frame beta chains kept. Here each entry gathers all rows of one CDR3 protein and keeps the most common genes and DNA. Here the sample has 190,000 or so distinct CDR3 sequences; over 10% occur a single time. The top ten constitute 16% of the sample. The material sequenced was blood, either unsorted or a sorted T cell fraction (not recorded which). These receptors were taken from a male donor with ankylosing spondylitis or in good health (not recorded which).

This clonotype was recorded a few times. The chain combines TRBV12-5 with TRBJ1-1; D ambiguous. The CDR3 sequence is 13 residues long. The V end was cut by 1 base, the J end by 4 bases, with 7 bases between. The germline V gene encodes CDR1 LGHNT and CDR2 FRNRAP. The CDR3 is CASGLEGTTEAFF. The CDR3, as DNA: TGTGCTAGTGGTTTGGAGGGAACCACTGAAGCTTTCTTT.

This clonotype was found a few times. The chain has TRBV7-9 and TRBJ1-3, with a tentative D call TRBD1 (6 bases). Looked up from germline, CDR1 is SEHNR and CDR2 is FQNEAQ (reference sequence). The CDR3 runs to 16 residues. V gave up 5 bases and J gave up 2 bases, with 16 bases separating them. This CDR3 is CASSVSGTPTGNTIYF. CDR3 DNA sequence: TGTGCCAGCAGCGTCTCCGGGACACCAACTGGAAACACCATATATTTT.

About this clonotype itself: The junction does not match germline at one end; this may be a read error. The rearrangement links TRBV11-3 to TRBJ2-2; 16 bases map to TRBD2. Germline V gene lookup returns CDR1 SGHNT and CDR2 YENEEA. The CDR3 runs 13 residues. The chain's CDR3 is CASSSGTSGGAIF. In nucleotides, the CDR3 is TGTGCCAGCAGCTCCGGGACTAGCGGGGGGGCGATTTTT.

The chain carries TRBV4-1 and TRBJ2-2; D is perhaps TRBD2 (6 bases). Germline V CDR1 and CDR2: MGHRA, YSYEKL. This CDR3 region has 16 residues. Trimming took off 4 bases at V and 0 bases at J, with 12 bases between the two ends. The CDR3 sequence: CASSPLGDSNTGELFF. The CDR3, as DNA: TGCGCCAGCAGCCCGCTGGGGGACTCGAACACCGGGGAGCTGTTTTTT.

In its sample, this clonotype was seen a few times. V is TRBV9 and J is TRBJ2-3; D is perhaps TRBD2 (5 bases). CDR1 and CDR2 from the germline V gene are SGDLS and YYNGEE. The CDR3 has 16 amino acids. V was cut by 3 bases and J by 3 bases, with 17 bases left in between. This CDR3 reads CASSENAGLATDTQYF. The CDR3 DNA sequence: TGTGCCAGCAGCGAGAACGCGGGTCTAGCTACAGATACGCAGTATTTT. Variable domain in full (rest from reference TRBV9 and TRBJ2-3): DSGVTQTPKHLITATGQRVTLRCSPRSGDLSVYWYQQSLDQGLQFLIQYYNGEERAKGNILERFSAQQFPDLHSELNLSSLELGDSALYFCASSENAGLATDTQYFGPGTRLTVL.